This TCR beta chain was retrieved from a study of OX40 agonist ivuxolimab in advanced cancers. Looking at the study overall: Ivuxolimab was administered intravenously to patients at 0.01 to 10 mg/kg every 2 weeks. Among those treated, three patients had partial responses, one with hepatocellular carcinoma and two with cutaneous melanoma.

Assay: immunoSEQ multiplex PCR; the TCRdb copy retains only in-frame clones and omits some. The sample includes 45,000 to 60,000 clones, approximately 89% of them seen just once. Exclusion applied to patients with autoimmune disease history or systemic immunosuppression. The CDR3 is made up of 14 amino acids. Germline CDR1 and CDR2: SGHRS and YFSETQ. V was pared by 7 bases and J by 4 bases, with 15 bases between. Sequences were derived from CD4+ or CD8+ T cells sorted from blood, sampled in a trial of the OX40 agonist ivuxolimab. The rearrangement links TRBV5-1 to TRBJ1-3; D call uncertain. The receptor was isolated from an adult with an advanced solid tumor such as melanoma, head and neck, liver or kidney cancer. The CDR3 DNA follows: TGCGCCAGCGCCGAGGAGGCTACGGGAAACACCATATATTTT. It codes for CASAEEATGNTIYF.